This T cell receptor (beta chain) stems from a study of cytomegalovirus exposure and HLA in healthy donors. CDR1 is SEHNR, CDR2 FQNEAQ, per germline (reference sequence). The CDR3 extends over 15 amino acids. As for this clone: Its antigen is unknown. The junction differs from germline at one of its ends, possibly a read error.

Study-wide findings and caveats: The investigators catalogued 150 to 200 TCR beta chains as cytomegalovirus-associated. Sequencing artifact likely explains a cluster of highly shared sequence variants. An analysis that was carried out later associated 15,000 to 20,000 TCR beta sequences with HLA alleles at 0.05 false discovery rate.

Amplification used 60 Vbeta primers and 13 Jbeta primers. Original processing methods: It was a later analysis that counted tens of millions of unique TCR beta chains, of which 9.5 million to 14 million were shared. Method: immunoSEQ multiplex PCR; TCRdb's copy keeps in-frame clones and lacks some. V, J and clone size are those of that table, while D and trimming were read from the DNA. The data hold under 200,000 clones, with around 80% observed a single time. Sequencing used PBMCs. The clonotype originates from a man aged 18 to 29 in good health and CMV-seronegative. The chain recombines TRBV7-9 with TRBJ1-5; tentative D call: TRBD1 (5 bases). The CDR3 DNA reads as TGTTCCAGCAGCTTGGGGCAAGTTAGCAATCAGCCCCAGCATTTT. The encoded protein is CSSSLGQVSNQPQHF.